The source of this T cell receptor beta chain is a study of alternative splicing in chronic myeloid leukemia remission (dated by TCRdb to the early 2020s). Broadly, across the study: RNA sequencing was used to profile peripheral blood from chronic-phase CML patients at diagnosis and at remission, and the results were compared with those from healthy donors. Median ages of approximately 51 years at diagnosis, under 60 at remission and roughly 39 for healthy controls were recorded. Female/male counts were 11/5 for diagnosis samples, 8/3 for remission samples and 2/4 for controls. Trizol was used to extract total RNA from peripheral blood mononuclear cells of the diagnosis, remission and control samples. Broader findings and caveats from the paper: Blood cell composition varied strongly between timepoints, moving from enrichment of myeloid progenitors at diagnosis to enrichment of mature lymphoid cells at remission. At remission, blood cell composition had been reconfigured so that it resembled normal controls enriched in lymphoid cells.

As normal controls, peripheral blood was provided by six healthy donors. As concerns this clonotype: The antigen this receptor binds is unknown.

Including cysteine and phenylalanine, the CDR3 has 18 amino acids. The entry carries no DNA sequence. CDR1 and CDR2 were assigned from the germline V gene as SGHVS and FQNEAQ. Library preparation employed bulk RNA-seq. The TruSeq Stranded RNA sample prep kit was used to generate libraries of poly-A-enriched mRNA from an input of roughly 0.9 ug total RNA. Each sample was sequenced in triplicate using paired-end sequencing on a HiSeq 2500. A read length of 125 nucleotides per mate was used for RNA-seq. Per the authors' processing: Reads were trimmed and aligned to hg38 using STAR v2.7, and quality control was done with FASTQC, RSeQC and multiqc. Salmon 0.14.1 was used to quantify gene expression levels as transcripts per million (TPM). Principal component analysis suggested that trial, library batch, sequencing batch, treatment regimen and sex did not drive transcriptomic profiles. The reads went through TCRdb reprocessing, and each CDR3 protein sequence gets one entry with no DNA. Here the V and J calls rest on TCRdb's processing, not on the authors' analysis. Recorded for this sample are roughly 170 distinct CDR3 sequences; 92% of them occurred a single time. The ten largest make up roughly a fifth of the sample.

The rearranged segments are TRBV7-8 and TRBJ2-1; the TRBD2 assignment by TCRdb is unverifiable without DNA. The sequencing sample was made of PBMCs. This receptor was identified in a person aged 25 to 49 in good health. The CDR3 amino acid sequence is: CASSLLPATSGTHNEQFF.